These 14 T cell receptor beta chains originate from one sample sequenced in a study of T cells in women clearing cervical HPV infection (dated by TCRdb to 2017 to 2018). The library was produced with the immunoSEQ multiplex PCR assay. TCRdb obtained this table from immuneACCESS and retained in-frame rearrangements with V and J assigned. These tables miss some clones; where compared with another copy, unresolved V genes account for less than half of the shortfall, and the remainder is unexplained. The table kept for this sample lists under 45,000 clones. The ten largest clones add up to roughly 1.3% of the sample. Sample: blood buffy coat. The receptors stem from a woman between 18 and 75 years old with a cervical HPV16 infection that either progressed to CIN3+ or cleared (not recorded which).

About this clone: The read ends 3 residues early relative to the CDR3; the germline J gene fills the gap. V usage is TRBV11-3 and J usage is TRBJ2-4; TRBD1 is a possible D gene (6 bases). The CDR3 runs 15 residues. Germline lookup yields CDR1 SGHNT and CDR2 YENEEA. CDR3 DNA (partial): TGTGCCAGCAGCTTACAGGGGAAACCCCAAGAGACT. Its translation is CASSLQGKPQET. The full CDR3 protein reads CASSLQGKPQETQYF.

A note on this clone: The CDR3 goes on 3 residues after the read ends, and that part is filled in from the germline J gene. The chain couples TRBV20-1 to TRBJ1-6, with no clear D. V was clipped by 3 bases and J by 5 bases, with 8 bases between them. This CDR3 region has 13 residues. CDR1 and CDR2 from the germline V gene are DFQATT and SNEGSKA (reference sequence). The sequenced CDR3 bases are TGCAGTGCTAGGCAGCAGGATAATTCACCC. Protein product: CSARQQDNSP. The whole CDR3 protein is CSARQQDNSPLHF.

Remarks on this clone: The sequence runs out 3 residues before the end of the CDR3; the remainder is reconstructed from the germline J gene. V usage is TRBV20-1 and J usage is TRBJ2-3; D call uncertain. Trimming took 3 bases from V and 5 from J, leaving 3 bases between them. CDR3 length: 10 amino acids. Germline CDR1 DFQATT, CDR2 SNEGSKA (reference sequence). CDR3 protein: CSASLDTQYF. CDR3 DNA (partial): TGCAGTGCTAGCCTAGATACG.

About this clone: Read sequence stops 3 residues before the CDR3 end, and the germline J gene provides the missing end. V and J are TRBV19 and TRBJ1-4; D is perhaps TRBD1 (5 bases). The CDR3 loop spans 14 amino acids. The germline CDR1 and CDR2 sequences are LNHDA and SQIVND (reference sequence). Incomplete CDR3 DNA: TGTGCCACCCGACCCGTATCTGGGGCCAACGTA. As protein: CATRPVSGANV. The full CDR3 is CATRPVSGANVLFF.

The CDR3 bases that were read are TGCAGTGCTAGTGCGACAGGGGCTGACAAAAACATT. Translated, it gives CSASATGADKNI. The CDR3 reads in full as CSASATGADKNIQYF. The chain uses TRBV20-1 and TRBJ2-4, with 8 bases aligning to TRBD1. The sequence runs out 3 residues before the end of the CDR3; the remainder is reconstructed from the germline J gene. Germline CDR1 DFQATT, CDR2 SNEGSKA (reference sequence). The length of the CDR3 is 15 residues. After removal of 3 bases from V and 3 bases from J, the junction contained 7 bases not matched to a gene.

Turning to this clone: The read is 3 residues too short to cover the CDR3 end, so that end is filled in from the germline J gene. J is TRBJ1-1 and V is TRBV5-1; TRBD1 aligns across 7 bases. Germline assignment: CDR1 SGHRS and CDR2 YFSETQ. The CDR3 is 16 residues long. After removal of 0 bases from V and 1 base from J, the junction contained 6 bases not matched to a gene. The sequenced CDR3 bases are TGCGCCAGCAGCTTGGAGGGACAGCGAAAGAACACTGAA. Translating it yields CASSLEGQRKNTE. The entire CDR3 reads CASSLEGQRKNTEAFF.

Turning to this clone: The junction does not match germline at one end; this may be a read error. Sequencing ends 3 residues short of the CDR3 end; the germline J gene provides the rest. J is TRBJ1-2 and V is TRBV19; 7 bases match TRBD1. This CDR3 comprises 16 residues. Germline CDR1 is LNHDA and CDR2 is SQIVND (reference sequence). CDR3: CASTSKPGQINFGYTF. Incomplete CDR3 DNA: TGTGCCAGTACTTCCAAACCGGGACAGATAAACTTTGGC.

In the case of this clone: The read finishes 3 residues shy of the CDR3 end, and the germline J gene is used to complete it. The genes are TRBV6-2 or TRBV6-3 and TRBJ2-1; D perhaps matches TRBD2 (5 bases). This CDR3 has 14 residues. CDR1 is MNHEY, CDR2 SVGEGT, per germline. Trimming took 6 bases from V and 3 from J, leaving 12 bases between them. The CDR3 spells CASRRRSGYNEQFF. The covered CDR3 bases are TGTGCCAGCAGACGTCGCAGCGGCTACAATGAG.

About this clone itself: The read ends 3 residues shy of where the CDR3 ends; the end is completed using the germline J gene. This chain uses TRBV2 with TRBJ1-2; D is uncertain. The ends were cut back, 4 bases at V and 0 bases at J, with 6 bases in the middle. The germline CDR1 and CDR2 sequences are SNHLY and FYNNEI. The CDR3 sequence is 13 residues long. The part of the CDR3 DNA that was read is TGTGCCAGCAGTGGACAACCTAACTATGGC. Its translation: CASSGQPNYG. The CDR3, in full, reads CASSGQPNYGYTF.

Comments on this clone: Read sequence stops 3 residues before the CDR3 end, and the germline J gene provides the missing end. The chain carries TRBV11-2 and TRBJ1-1; D is perhaps TRBD1 (5 bases). The CDR3 totals 14 residues. V dropped 6 bases and J dropped 5 bases, with 16 bases sitting between them. Per the germline V gene, CDR1 is SGHAT and CDR2 is FQNNGV. The CDR3 protein is CASRPTPGGTEAFF. CDR3 bases read: TGTGCCAGCAGACCTACACCGGGGGGGACTGAA.

A note on this clone: One junction end does not reproduce the germline sequence, and a read error may be involved. The read stops 3 residues short of the end of the CDR3; the missing end is completed from the germline J gene. The same CDR3 arises from other DNA sequences in this sample as well. The chain links TRBV6-2 or TRBV6-3 to TRBJ1-3; D gene ambiguous. This CDR3 comprises 15 residues. The V gene's germline CDR1 is MNHEY and CDR2 SVGEGT. The sequenced CDR3 bases are TGTGCCAGTAGCCTTGGAAGCCCACTCGGAAACACT. This sequence encodes CASSLGSPLGNT. The complete CDR3 protein is CASSLGSPLGNTIYF.

A word on this clone: The read stops 3 residues short of the end of the CDR3; the missing end is completed from the germline J gene. The chain joins TRBV7-9 to TRBJ1-1; D may be TRBD1 (6 bases). The V end lost 3 bases, the J end lost 6 bases, and 14 bases lay between the germline ends. CDR1 is SEHNR and CDR2 is FQNEAQ in the germline V gene (reference sequence). The CDR3 runs to 14 residues. Here the CDR3 reads CASSLTGFQAEAFF. The CDR3 bases that were read are TGTGCCAGCAGCTTGACAGGTTTCCAGGCTGAA.

Points on this clone: The read terminates 3 residues ahead of where the CDR3 ends, so the germline J gene completes it. V usage is TRBV5-6 and J usage is TRBJ1-2, with D possibly TRBD1 on 5 matching bases. CDR1 SGHDT and CDR2 YYEEEE come from the germline V gene. The CDR3 extends over 14 amino acids. CDR3 sequence reads: CASSSGLVAYDYTF. Partial CDR3 DNA: TGTGCCAGCAGCTCGGGACTAGTAGCCTACGAC.

Worth noting for this clone: Read coverage stops 3 residues before the CDR3 terminus; the germline J gene supplies the remainder. This chain connects TRBV7-9 to TRBJ2-3; 9 nucleotides line up with TRBD2. Germline assignment: CDR1 SEHNR and CDR2 FQNEAQ (reference sequence). This CDR3 has 15 amino acids. The sequenced part of the CDR3 DNA is TGTGCCAGCAGCCCCCCATTAGCGGGAGTGGAGACG. Protein: CASSPPLAGVET. Given in full, the CDR3 is CASSPPLAGVETQYF.